The 19 T cell receptor beta chains listed next were all sequenced from one sample in a study of regulatory T cells in long-lasting Graves disease. Relying on iRepertoire HTBI primers and Arm-PCR of CDR3 regions, the team built TCR beta libraries. One entry per CDR3 protein results from TCRdb running MiXCR on the multiplex PCR reads. The top ten clones hold roughly 41% of a sample with about 660,000 distinct CDR3 sequences, around 30% of them seen once. The time point denotes: persistent/refractory GD, antithyroid drugs over 5 years with positive TRAb. Scientists built the TCR library using RNA that was extracted from PBMCs. The material was peripheral blood mononuclear cells (PBMCs), obtained when the disease was refractory, from a patient treated with antithyroid drugs. The receptors shown here come from a female donor with Graves disease.

V and J are TRBV30 and TRBJ1-1; D call uncertain. CDR1 is GTSNPN and CDR2 is SVGIG in the germline V gene (reference sequence). Trimming left V 4 bases short and J 1 base short, with 13 bases between. The CDR3 length is 14 residues. The CDR3 sequence: CAWKQTFKNTEAFF. In nucleotides, the CDR3 is TGTGCCTGGAAACAGACATTCAAGAACACTGAAGCTTTCTTT.

This clonotype occurred once. V gene TRBV7-9 combines with J gene TRBJ2-2; a weak D match, TRBD2 (6 bases). This CDR3 is 16 amino acids long. V gave up 5 bases and J gave up 4 bases, with 17 bases separating them. Germline V gives CDR1 SEHNR, CDR2 FQNEAQ (reference sequence). The CDR3 spells CASSQTRGEGTGELFF. The CDR3 nucleotides read TGTGCCAGCAGCCAGACTAGAGGAGAGGGCACCGGGGAGCTGTTTTTT. Variable domain in full (rest from reference TRBV7-9 and TRBJ2-2): DTGVSQNPRHKITKRGQNVTFRCDPISEHNRLYWYRQTLGQGPEFLTYFQNEAQLEKSRLLSDRFSAERPKGSFSTLEIQRTEQGDSAMYLCASSQTRGEGTGELFFGEGSRLTVL.

This clonotype was detected many times. The V and J genes are TRBV7-2 and TRBJ2-5, with TRBD2 matching 9 bases. J gave up 7 bases and V 0 bases, and 9 bases lay outside the gene matches. The CDR3 has 16 residues. Germline CDR1 is SGHTA and CDR2 is FQGNSA. The CDR3 loop is CASSLATAGGLPTQYF. The DNA for the CDR3 is TGTGCCAGCAGCTTAGCGACAGCGGGAGGCCTGCCGACCCAGTACTTC.

This clonotype was seen repeatedly, ten times or more. The gene calls are TRBV12-3 or TRBV12-4 and TRBJ2-7; possibly TRBD2 for D (5 bases). V was trimmed by 0 bases and J by 3 bases, leaving 9 bases between them. CDR3 length: 14 residues. CDR3 amino acids: CASSLASDYYEQYF. CDR3 nucleotide sequence: TGTGCCAGCAGTTTAGCTAGCGACTACTACGAGCAGTACTTC.

This clonotype has only a few counts. The V and J genes are TRBV28 and TRBJ1-6; D is unclear. V lost 7 bases, J lost 0 bases, and 19 bases lay in between. CDR3 length: 18 residues. Germline assignment: CDR1 MDHEN and CDR2 SYDVKM. The CDR3 sequence: CASTSPRVLSSYNSPLHF. DNA for the CDR3: TGTGCCAGCACCTCACCCCGGGTCCTTAGCTCCTATAATTCACCCCTCCACTTT.

This clonotype came up many times. J is TRBJ2-5 and V is TRBV28, with TRBD2 identical over 15 bases. V gave up 8 bases and J gave up 3 bases; unmatched junction bases: 10. CDR3 length: 17 residues. Germline V gene sequence: CDR1 MDHEN, CDR2 SYDVKM. The DNA for the CDR3 is TGTGCCAGCTCCGGACTAGCGGGAGGGCCTCGGGAAGAGACCCAGTACTTC. It specifies CASSGLAGGPREETQYF. Full variable domain (outside the CDR3, taken from reference TRBV28 and TRBJ2-5): DVKVTQSSRYLVKRTGEKVFLECVQDMDHENMFWYRQDPGLGLRLIYFSYDVKMKEKGDIPEGYSVSREKKERFSLILESASTNQTSMYLCASSGLAGGPREETQYFGPGTRLLVL.

The rearrangement joins TRBV2 to TRBJ2-2, with 7 bases that match TRBD2. The CDR3 has 13 residues. J lost 5 bases, V lost 6 bases, and 3 bases had no gene match. CDR1 and CDR2 from the germline V gene are SNHLY and FYNNEI. In DNA form, the CDR3 reads TGTGCCAGCAGCCACGGGGGGACCGGGGAGCTGTTTTTT. Its translation is CASSHGGTGELFF.

V and J are TRBV19 and TRBJ2-7; 13 bases fit TRBD2. The trim removed 3 bases at V and 4 bases at J, leaving 3 bases unmatched. Germline CDR1 reads LNHDA; CDR2 reads SQIVND (reference sequence). The CDR3 is 15 amino acids. CDR3 protein: CASSIGTSGNYEQYF. CDR3 nucleotides: TGTGCCAGTAGTATCGGGACTAGCGGGAATTACGAGCAGTACTTC.

This clonotype was seen a handful of times. The gene calls are TRBV5-1 and TRBJ1-2, with D unclear. The CDR3 runs 13 residues. The germline V gene has CDR1 SGHRS and CDR2 YFSETQ. V shed 1 base and J shed 6 bases, with 10 bases lying between them. The CDR3 DNA reads TGCGCCAGCAGCTTGAGGTCCACAGATGGCTACACCTTC. Translation gives CASSLRSTDGYTF.

This clonotype was seen ten or more times. V usage is TRBV13 and J usage is TRBJ1-4; D gene ambiguous. The ends were cut back, 3 bases at V and 1 base at J, with 3 bases in the middle. The CDR3 sequence is 13 residues long. The germline CDR1 and CDR2 sequences are PRHDT and FYEKMQ (reference sequence). CDR3 residues: CASSFETNEKLFF. CDR3 coding DNA: TGTGCCAGCAGCTTTGAAACTAATGAAAAACTGTTTTTT.

J is TRBJ2-3 and V is TRBV20-1, with 7 bases matching TRBD2. The J segment lost 0 bases and the V segment lost 4 bases, leaving 13 bases of the junction unmatched. Germline V gene lookup returns CDR1 DFQATT and CDR2 SNEGSKA (reference sequence). The CDR3 covers 17 residues. For the CDR3, the DNA is TGCAGTGCTACACTCCTCGGGAGGTCTCCTAGCACAGATACGCAGTATTTT. It specifies CSATLLGRSPSTDTQYF.

This clonotype was found many times. This chain joins TRBV12-3 or TRBV12-4 and TRBJ1-5; tentatively, D is TRBD1 (5 bases). Trimming pared 2 bases from V and 1 base from J, leaving 15 bases between. The CDR3 spans 17 residues. CDR3 residues: CASSLSRHEGSNQPQHF. The CDR3 coding sequence is TGTGCCAGCAGTTTATCTCGGCACGAGGGGAGCAATCAGCCCCAGCATTTT.

The chain combines TRBV5-1 with TRBJ1-6; the D gene is possibly TRBD1 (6 bases). CDR3 length: 13 residues. From germline, CDR1 is SGHRS and CDR2 YFSETQ. V was shortened by 5 bases and J by 10 bases, with 13 bases between the two germline ends. The CDR3 loop reads CASRGSGQSPLHF. The DNA for the CDR3 is TGCGCCAGCAGGGGCTCCGGACAGTCACCCCTCCACTTT.

Of note for this clonotype: A much larger clone lies a single base off, so this may be a read error. The chain links TRBV2 to TRBJ2-7; D might be TRBD1 (5 bases). The CDR3 runs 15 residues. CDR1 is SNHLY, CDR2 FYNNEI, per germline. CDR3: CASSDYVRVSYGQYF. The CDR3 nucleotides read TGTGCCAGCAGTGACTATGTCAGGGTGAGCTACGGGCAGTACTTC.

This sequence joins TRBV10-3 and TRBJ1-1; no definite D call. V was cut by 4 bases and J by 2 bases, with 8 bases left in between. Germline V lookup: CDR1 ENHRY, CDR2 SYGVKD. This CDR3 is 13 amino acids long. DNA of the CDR3: TGTGCCATCAGTGGGAACAGAAACACTGAAGCTTTCTTT. Translated: CAISGNRNTEAFF.

Only one count was recorded for this clonotype. The V and J genes are TRBV7-9 and TRBJ1-2; D is unclear. CDR3 length: 14 amino acids. Per germline, CDR1 SEHNR and CDR2 FQNEAQ (reference sequence). V gave up 5 bases and J gave up 2 bases, with 12 bases separating them. Written as DNA, the CDR3 is TGTGCCAGCAGCAAGGTGGTCAAGAACTATGGCTACACCTTC. This sequence encodes CASSKVVKNYGYTF.

This clonotype was picked up a small number of times. The chain is built from TRBV29-1 and TRBJ1-1, with D uncertain. Per germline, CDR1 SQVTM and CDR2 ANQGSEA. The germline V and J ends were trimmed by 4 bases and 5 bases, with 8 bases remaining between them. The CDR3 is made up of 11 amino acids. DNA for the CDR3: TGCAGCGTTGTAGGTGGGACTGAAGCTTTCTTT. Its protein product is CSVVGGTEAFF.

The V gene is TRBV3-1, the J gene TRBJ2-7; 7 bases fit TRBD1. The CDR3 covers 15 residues. The germline V gene has CDR1 LGHDT and CDR2 YNNKEL (reference sequence). Unmatched junction bases numbered 8, after V lost 0 bases and J lost 6 bases. The CDR3 coding sequence is TGTGCCAGCAGCCAAGAGTTGGGACAGCGGATCGAGCAGTACTTC. It yields the protein CASSQELGQRIEQYF.

The chain's CDR3 is CASTLRRDQANQPQHF. In nucleotides, the CDR3 is TGTGCCAGTACCTTACGCCGGGATCAAGCAAATCAGCCCCAGCATTTT. The genes are TRBV19 and TRBJ1-5, with unresolved D. Trimming shortened V by 7 bases and J by 4 bases, and 20 bases separated the two germline ends. The CDR3 is 16 residues long. The germline V gene encodes CDR1 LNHDA and CDR2 SQIVND (reference sequence).